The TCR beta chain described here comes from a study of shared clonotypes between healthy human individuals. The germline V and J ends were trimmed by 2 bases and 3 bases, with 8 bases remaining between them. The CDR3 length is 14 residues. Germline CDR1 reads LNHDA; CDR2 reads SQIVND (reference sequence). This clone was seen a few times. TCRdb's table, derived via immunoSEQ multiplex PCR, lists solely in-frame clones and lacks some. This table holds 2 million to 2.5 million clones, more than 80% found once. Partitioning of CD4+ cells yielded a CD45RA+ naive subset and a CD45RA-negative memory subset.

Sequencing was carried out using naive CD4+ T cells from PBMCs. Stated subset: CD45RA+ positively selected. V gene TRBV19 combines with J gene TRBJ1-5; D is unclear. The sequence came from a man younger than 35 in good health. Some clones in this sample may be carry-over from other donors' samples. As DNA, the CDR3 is TGTGCCAGTAGTATAACCAGCACCAATCAGCCCCAGCATTTT. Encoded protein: CASSITSTNQPQHF.